This T cell receptor beta chain originates from a study of cytomegalovirus exposure and HLA in healthy donors. At the level of the study: Earlier results showed almost 120 million unique TCR beta sequences derived from 150 million to 200 million T cells. Within an early data release were 65 million to 90 million unique TCRs drawn from HLA-typed donors.

Vbeta (60) and Jbeta (13) primers were used in the PCR. Assay used: immunoSEQ multiplex PCR; TCRdb lists only in-frame clones, some missing. The table includes about 130,000 clones, about four fifths detected once. The donors were healthy bone marrow donors. J gave up 5 bases and V 2 bases, and 4 bases lay outside the gene matches. The CDR3 is 14 amino acids. Germline V lookup: CDR1 SGHRS, CDR2 YFSETQ. General study findings and limits: Reported results showed that the classifier diagnosed cytomegalovirus status with high specificity and sensitivity.

About this clone: Its antigen is unidentified.

The TCR sequence derives from a man aged 30 to 39 in good health and CMV-seronegative. The chain has TRBV5-1 and TRBJ2-1; 7 positions match TRBD1. Specimen: PBMCs. CDR3: CASSFGDSHNEQFF. For the CDR3, the DNA is TGCGCCAGCAGCTTTGGGGACAGTCACAATGAGCAGTTCTTC. Together with reference TRBV5-1 and TRBJ2-1, the CDR3 gives the full variable domain: KAGVTQTPRYLIKTRGQQVTLSCSPISGHRSVSWYQQTPGQGLQFLFEYFSETQRNKGNFPGRFSGRQFSNSRSEMNVSTLELGDSALYLCASSFGDSHNEQFFGPGTRLTVL.